A single sample gave rise to the 28 T cell receptor beta chains below, sequenced in a study of CD8+ T cells in alopecia areata. Once RNA had been extracted, it was reverse transcribed into cDNA to act as the sequencing template. The table came from immunoSEQ multiplex PCR; TCRdb's copy has only in-frame clones and leaves some out. The table lists approximately 89,000 clones, roughly 47% of them singletons, with roughly 0.83% in the top ten. The sequencing sample was made of CD4+ T cells sorted from blood. These receptor sequences come from a human donor with alopecia areata.

The V call is TRBV30, the J call TRBJ2-5; D is unclear. From germline, CDR1 is GTSNPN and CDR2 SVGIG (reference sequence). Trimming took 2 bases from V and 5 from J, leaving 12 bases between them. The CDR3 totals 13 residues. Here the CDR3 DNA reads TGTGCCTGGAGTCCATTTCGTGGTGAGACCCAGTACTTC. It is translated as CAWSPFRGETQYF.

J is TRBJ2-5 and V is TRBV7-6; possibly TRBD2 for D (6 bases). With 5 bases removed from V and 0 bases from J, the gap between germline ends came to 16 bases. There are 16 residues in the CDR3. CDR1 is SGHVS and CDR2 is FNYEAQ in the germline V gene. The CDR3 DNA reads TGTGCCAGCAGCGGGGGGACCGGGCAGTACCAAGAGACCCAGTACTTC. Encoded protein: CASSGGTGQYQETQYF.

The rearrangement links TRBV7-2 to TRBJ2-2; D is uncertain. The CDR3 length is 16 residues. Germline CDR1 SGHTA, CDR2 FQGNSA. V lost 5 bases and J lost 0, with 13 bases in between. CDR3 residues: CASSATQPTNTGELFF. CDR3 nucleotides: TGTGCCAGCAGCGCAACACAACCCACGAACACCGGGGAGCTGTTTTTT.

J is TRBJ2-5 and V is TRBV29-1, with 8 bases aligning to TRBD1. The CDR3 loop spans 17 amino acids. The germline V gene encodes CDR1 SQVTM and CDR2 ANQGSEA. V shed 3 bases, J shed 5 bases, and the junction held 17 bases outside the gene matches. For the CDR3, the DNA is TGCAGCGTTGAGAGTCCCCCGGGACAGGAGTCCTGGGAGACCCAGTACTTC. Amino acid sequence: CSVESPPGQESWETQYF.

The chain joins TRBV6-5 to TRBJ2-1; no clear D gene. The CDR3 is made up of 12 amino acids. Germline assignment: CDR1 MNHEY and CDR2 SVGAGI. V was clipped by 2 bases and J by 6 bases, with 5 bases between them. The CDR3 coding sequence is TGTGCCAGCAGTTACGGTTCCAATGAGCAGTTCTTC. This gives the protein CASSYGSNEQFF.

CDR3 loop: CASSAGTVANTGELFF. The CDR3 nucleotides read TGTGCCAGCTCAGCCGGGACGGTCGCGAACACCGGGGAGCTGTTTTTT. J is TRBJ2-2 and V is TRBV18; D may match TRBD1 or TRBD2 (5 bases each). CDR1 KGHSH and CDR2 LQKENI come from the germline V gene. The CDR3 consists of 16 residues. V lost 5 bases and J 0 bases, leaving 13 bases between the germline ends.

This clone was detected only a few times. The chain employs TRBV28 and TRBJ1-4, with a tentative D call TRBD1 (5 bases). The V end lost 6 bases, the J end lost 7 bases, and 9 bases lay between the germline ends. The CDR3 consists of 12 residues. Germline V lookup: CDR1 MDHEN, CDR2 SYDVKM. The CDR3 coding sequence is TGTGCCAGCAGGCAGGGAGGTGAAAAACTGTTTTTT. Translated, it gives CASRQGGEKLFF.

Note on this clone: Other nucleotide sequences in the sample specify the same CDR3. The genes are TRBV2 and TRBJ2-5; D call uncertain. V was shortened by 1 base and J by 5 bases, with 2 bases between the two germline ends. The CDR3 is made up of 11 amino acids. Germline V CDR1 and CDR2: SNHLY, FYNNEI. CDR3 region: CASSEEETQYF. CDR3 nucleotide sequence: TGTGCCAGCAGTGAAGAGGAGACCCAGTACTTC.

The gene calls are TRBV29-1 and TRBJ1-1; D is possibly TRBD1 (5 bases). Germline V CDR1 and CDR2: SQVTM, ANQGSEA. The CDR3 has 13 residues. Between the trimmed V and J ends, which lost 3 bases and 8 bases, there was a span of 16 bases. The CDR3 DNA reads TGCAGCGTTGACAGGGCATTGGTCGCCGAAGCTTTCTTT. This translates into CSVDRALVAEAFF.

The chain carries TRBV2 and TRBJ2-5; D ambiguous. CDR3 length: 12 residues. From germline, CDR1 is SNHLY and CDR2 FYNNEI. V gave up 4 bases and J gave up 5 bases, with 8 bases separating them. The CDR3 region is CASSGVRETQYF. In DNA form, the CDR3 reads TGTGCCAGCAGTGGTGTGAGGGAGACCCAGTACTTC.

This clone was detected only a few times. This chain connects TRBV7-2 to TRBJ2-7; TRBD1 aligns across 8 bases. After removal of 5 bases from V and 4 bases from J, the junction contained 4 bases not matched to a gene. This CDR3 region has 13 residues. Germline V gene sequence: CDR1 SGHTA, CDR2 FQGNSA. The CDR3 spells CASSPGQGYEQYF. The DNA for the CDR3 is TGTGCCAGCAGCCCCGGACAGGGATACGAGCAGTACTTC.

The sample holds a few counts of this clone. V gene TRBV5-1 combines with J gene TRBJ2-3; D possibly matches TRBD1 or TRBD2 (6 bases each). The CDR3 extends over 18 amino acids. V was trimmed by 4 bases and J by 6 bases, leaving 27 bases between them. The germline CDR1 and CDR2 sequences are SGHRS and YFSETQ. CDR3 in amino acids: CASSLGRGLTGLGDTQYF. For the CDR3, the DNA is TGCGCCAGCAGCCTAGGGCGGGGATTGACAGGCCTCGGGGATACGCAGTATTTT.

The V and J genes are TRBV5-1 and TRBJ2-1, with D uncertain. The germline V gene has CDR1 SGHRS and CDR2 YFSETQ. The CDR3 extends over 15 amino acids. Trimming left V 3 bases short and J 6 bases short, with 16 bases between. In DNA, the CDR3 is TGCGCCAGCAGCTGGGCCGGGTCATCTTCCAATGAGCAGTTCTTC. This sequence encodes CASSWAGSSSNEQFF.

This clone was observed a handful of times. The chain links TRBV28 to TRBJ2-7, with unresolved D. CDR3 length: 12 residues. Germline V lookup: CDR1 MDHEN, CDR2 SYDVKM. V shed 3 bases and J shed 7 bases, with 10 bases lying between them. The CDR3 sequence: CASSFPRREQYF. Written as DNA, the CDR3 is TGTGCCAGCAGTTTCCCCCGGCGAGAGCAGTACTTC.

Only a few counts were recorded for this clone. The rearrangement links TRBV28 to TRBJ2-7; D gene ambiguous. In germline, CDR1 is MDHEN, CDR2 SYDVKM. The ends were cut back, 7 bases at V and 0 bases at J, with 13 bases in the middle. The CDR3 extends over 14 amino acids. CDR3 residues: CASIEDGYSYEQYF. The CDR3 DNA reads as TGTGCCAGCATCGAAGACGGGTACTCCTACGAGCAGTACTTC.

This clone occurred a few times. The CDR3 loop reads CASSSRGNEQFF. The DNA of the CDR3 is TGTGCCAGCAGTAGTAGGGGTAATGAGCAGTTCTTC. The V call is TRBV28, the J call TRBJ2-1; tentatively, D is TRBD1 (5 bases). CDR1 is MDHEN, CDR2 SYDVKM, per germline. The CDR3 is 12 amino acids. Trimming shortened V by 5 bases and J by 7 bases, and 9 bases separated the two germline ends.

This clone was counted a few times. The chain is built from TRBV7-2 and TRBJ2-7, with D hard to call. Trimming took 8 bases from V and 2 from J, leaving 10 bases between them. CDR3 length equals 12 residues. Germline V gives CDR1 SGHTA, CDR2 FQGNSA. CDR3 DNA sequence: TGTGCCAGCTCCTCGGTAGCCTACGAGCAGTACTTC. It is translated as CASSSVAYEQYF.

The V and J genes are TRBV30 and TRBJ2-1; D call uncertain. In germline, CDR1 is GTSNPN, CDR2 SVGIG (reference sequence). CDR3 length: 13 residues. Trimming left V 0 bases short and J 5 bases short, with 8 bases between. CDR3 in DNA: TGTGCCTGGAGTGTATTCCAGAACAATGAGCAGTTCTTC. This sequence encodes CAWSVFQNNEQFF.

The rearrangement joins TRBV30 to TRBJ1-2; D is uncertain. Looked up from germline, CDR1 is GTSNPN and CDR2 is SVGIG (reference sequence). The germline V and J ends were trimmed by 5 bases and 8 bases, with 15 bases remaining between them. There are 12 residues in the CDR3. This chain's CDR3 is CAWVQWNGGYTF. The CDR3 DNA reads as TGTGCCTGGGTACAATGGAACGGGGGCTACACCTTC.

The chain couples TRBV28 to TRBJ1-6; TRBD1 is a possible D gene (5 bases). The V gene lost 5 bases and the J gene lost 11 bases, with 19 bases spanning the gap. The CDR3 loop spans 15 amino acids. The germline V gene encodes CDR1 MDHEN and CDR2 SYDVKM. CDR3 loop: CASSPTHVPGPPLHF. CDR3 DNA sequence: TGTGCCAGCAGTCCAACCCACGTTCCAGGGCCACCCCTCCACTTT.

This clone has a handful of counts. The chain carries TRBV9 and TRBJ2-6; no reliable D call. Deletions cut 2 bases from V and 0 bases from J, with 9 bases between. Germline CDR1 and CDR2: SGDLS and YYNGEE. The CDR3 has 16 amino acids. This CDR3 is CASSVLPDSGANVLTF. The CDR3 DNA reads TGTGCCAGCAGCGTCCTACCAGACTCTGGGGCCAACGTCCTGACTTTC.

V usage is TRBV30 and J usage is TRBJ2-7, with D perhaps matching TRBD1 (6 bases). The CDR3 totals 13 residues. The V end lost 0 bases, the J end lost 6 bases, and 12 bases lay between the germline ends. CDR1 GTSNPN and CDR2 SVGIG come from the germline V gene (reference sequence). The CDR3 protein is CAWSVRGQSEQYF. The CDR3 DNA is TGTGCCTGGAGTGTACGGGGACAAAGCGAGCAGTACTTC.

This clone was picked up a small number of times. This specimen includes other DNA sequences encoding the same CDR3. The J gene is TRBJ2-5, the V gene TRBV30; D not certain. Trimming took 2 bases from V and 2 from J, leaving 9 bases between them. This CDR3 comprises 13 residues. Germline V CDR1 and CDR2: GTSNPN, SVGIG (reference sequence). CDR3 DNA sequence: TGTGCCTGGAGTCGTGGGGAACAAGAGACCCAGTACTTC. Translation: CAWSRGEQETQYF.

This clone was observed a handful of times. The chain recombines TRBV28 with TRBJ2-4; 9 bases line up with TRBD1. The germline V gene has CDR1 MDHEN and CDR2 SYDVKM. Trimming at V came to 7 bases and at J to 0 bases, leaving 7 bases not matched to a gene. This CDR3 is built from 16 residues. Here the CDR3 DNA reads TGTGCCAGCAACCCGGGACAGGGACTAGCCAAAAACATTCAGTACTTC. Encoded protein: CASNPGQGLAKNIQYF.

The V gene is TRBV30, the J gene TRBJ2-2, with D possibly being TRBD1 or TRBD2 (5 bases each). There are 15 residues in the CDR3. Trimming shortened V by 2 bases and J by 2 bases, and 12 bases separated the two germline ends. Germline V gene data show CDR1 as GTSNPN and CDR2 as SVGIG (reference sequence). This CDR3 is CAWSLGTENTGELFF. The CDR3 coding sequence is TGTGCCTGGAGTTTGGGGACGGAAAACACCGGGGAGCTGTTTTTT.

This chain connects TRBV6-5 to TRBJ2-1; D gene unclear. Looked up from germline, CDR1 is MNHEY and CDR2 is SVGAGI. V gave up 2 bases and J gave up 5 bases, with 4 bases separating them. The CDR3 runs 12 residues. The CDR3 loop is CASSYGDNEQFF. For the CDR3, the DNA is TGTGCCAGCAGTTACGGGGACAATGAGCAGTTCTTC.

The chain recombines TRBV30 with TRBJ1-1; perhaps TRBD1 as D (5 bases). CDR1 and CDR2 from the germline V gene are GTSNPN and SVGIG (reference sequence). This CDR3 has 11 residues. V lost 1 base to trimming and J lost 7 bases, with 7 bases between them. CDR3 in DNA: TGTGCCTGGAGTGCACAGGATGAAGCTTTCTTT. Residues: CAWSAQDEAFF.

The rearrangement joins TRBV2 to TRBJ1-1; D remains ambiguous. Looked up from germline, CDR1 is SNHLY and CDR2 is FYNNEI. This CDR3 has 13 amino acids. Trimming left V 5 bases short and J 0 bases short, with 7 bases between. The CDR3 nucleotides read TGTGCCAGCAGTATACAGATGAACACTGAAGCTTTCTTT. Translated, it gives CASSIQMNTEAFF.